Given below is one T cell receptor (beta chain) in context. The antigen is undetermined. Data came from immunoSEQ multiplex PCR; TCRdb stores just in-frame clones and leaves some out. Of some 250,000 clones detected, less than 95% appear once; the ten largest clones hold around 3.3%. This record comes from a study of cytomegalovirus exposure and HLA in healthy donors. Study-wide findings and caveats: In vitro work confirmed that a few CMV-associated chains recognize CMV antigens. The study recorded 160 or so TCR beta chains that were cytomegalovirus-associated.

In germline, CDR1 is KGHSH, CDR2 LQKENI. The CDR3 is 15 residues long. The germline V and J ends were trimmed by 1 base and 14 bases, with 21 bases remaining between them. The source of this sequence is a woman aged 25 to 39 in good health and CMV-seronegative. The chain couples TRBV18 to TRBJ2-1; D perhaps matches TRBD1 (6 bases). Material for sequencing was PBMCs. The CDR3 loop reads CASSPRDNLREGEFF. The CDR3 DNA reads as TGTGCCAGCTCACCACGGGACAACCTTAGGGAAGGGGAGTTCTTC.